This T cell receptor (beta chain) was retrieved from a study of blood T cells in healthy people across ages. The CDR3 loop spans 14 amino acids. Germline V gene data show CDR1 as SGHTA and CDR2 as FQGNSA. Losses at the gene ends were 4 bases for V and 9 bases for J; bases not matched to a gene: 4. Healthy Caucasian individuals from Russia aged roughly 6 to 90 served as donors. The draw of peripheral blood yielded ten milliliters from each donor. The authors ran a second PCR of about 6 to 11 cycles using a sample-barcoded 5' primer and a J-beta primer mix. Carrying 12 random nucleotides, a template-switch adaptor labeled each individual cDNA molecule. TCRdb used MiXCR to reprocess the 5' RACE reads, holding one entry per CDR3 protein. The repertoire includes 700,000 to 850,000 distinct CDR3 sequences, under 40% of them detected once, and 10% to 15% sits in the top ten.

This clonotype was obtained from a man aged 18-30 years in good health. The sample taken for sequencing was blood. The chain couples TRBV7-2 to TRBJ2-1; TRBD2 agrees at 12 bases. The CDR3 reads CASSYRLAGAEQFF. DNA of the CDR3: TGTGCCAGCAGCTACAGACTAGCGGGAGCTGAGCAGTTCTTC.